These 7 T cell receptor beta chains came from one sample sequenced in a study of metastatic and nonmetastatic thyroid tumors. TCRdb re-called the PCR reads via MiXCR. This table holds around 89,000 clones, about 16% found once. Prior to thyroid surgery, none of the patients had received any treatment. Source material: blood. The origin of the receptors is a female donor with papillary thyroid cancer or a benign thyroid nodule (not recorded which). Some clones in this sample may be carry-over from other donors' samples.

This clone was seen more than once but under ten times. A much larger clonotype is one base distant, so this may be a read error. The gene calls are TRBV5-1 and TRBJ2-1; 8 positions agree with TRBD1. CDR3 size: 15 residues. The germline CDR1 and CDR2 sequences are SGHRS and YFSETQ. J lost 8 bases, V lost 0 bases, and 7 bases had no gene match. The CDR3: CASSLGADREYEQFF. The CDR3 DNA reads as TGCGCCAGCAGCTTGGGAGCGGACAGGGAATATGAGCAGTTCTTC.

There are many counts of this clone. The chain links TRBV13 to TRBJ2-7; possible D gene TRBD2, 6 bases. CDR3 length: 14 residues. Trimming removed 5 bases from V and 9 bases from J, with 20 bases in between. CDR1 and CDR2 (germline): PRHDT, FYEKMQ (reference sequence). DNA of the CDR3: TGTGCCAGCAGCCCGTTCGGACTCCCGCGGGGGCAGTACTTC. Protein product: CASSPFGLPRGQYF.

The sample holds many counts of this clone. The chain couples TRBV9 to TRBJ2-7; 7 bases agree with TRBD1. Germline V gives CDR1 SGDLS, CDR2 YYNGEE. This CDR3 spans 14 amino acids. Losses at the gene ends were 1 base for V and 2 bases for J; bases not matched to a gene: 3. The CDR3 spells CASSVTGATYEQYF. The CDR3 bases are TGTGCCAGCAGCGTAACAGGGGCCACCTACGAGCAGTACTTC.

The V and J genes are TRBV4-1 and TRBJ2-5; D ambiguous. CDR3 size: 15 residues. V dropped 0 bases and J dropped 0 bases, with 8 bases sitting between them. Germline CDR1 is MGHRA and CDR2 is YSYEKL. In nucleotides, the CDR3 is TGCGCCAGCAGCCAAGAGCGGACCTACCAAGAGACCCAGTACTTC. Translated: CASSQERTYQETQYF.

In its sample, this clone was seen a few times. One end of the junction does not line up with germline, which may come from a read error. The chain carries TRBV28 and TRBJ1-1; no clear D gene. This CDR3 spans 15 amino acids. Germline CDR1 reads MDHEN; CDR2 reads SYDVKM. The CDR3 DNA is TGTGCCAGCAGTTCATTTGAACAGTTGAACACTAAAGCTTCCTTT. This encodes CASSSFEQLNTKASF.

There are a few counts of this clone. The chain couples TRBV27 to TRBJ1-1; the D is unclear. The CDR3 extends over 12 amino acids. V lost 10 bases and J 6 bases, leaving 15 bases between the germline ends. Germline V CDR1 and CDR2: MNHEY, SMNVEV (reference sequence). The CDR3 loop reads CATRKGVAEAFF. The CDR3 DNA is TGTGCCACCCGGAAGGGTGTGGCTGAAGCTTTCTTT.

As for this clone: One end of the junction is discordant with germline, which a read error may explain. This chain connects TRBV5-1 to TRBJ2-7; tentative D call: TRBD2 (5 bases). Germline CDR1 reads SGHRS; CDR2 reads YFSETQ. The CDR3 runs 14 residues. The CDR3 region is CAGSLATGSDEQYF. CDR3 DNA sequence: TGCGCCGGCAGCTTGGCCACCGGTAGCGACGAGCAGTACTTC.